This T cell receptor beta chain comes out of a study of shared clonotypes between healthy human individuals. For the study at large: Sampling drew on donors who were two women and a few men aged 18 to 49.

Original processing methods: Quality scores were absent from the junction-only immunoSEQ sequences, so filtering differed. The method was immunoSEQ multiplex PCR; TCRdb's version includes in-frame clones alone and lacks a portion of them. That table furnishes V, J and clone size, whereas the DNA furnished D and trimming. The data contain about 490,000 clones, about 82% of them seen just once; the ten biggest clones take up 10% to 15%. Per germline, CDR1 SGHNT and CDR2 YYREEE (reference sequence). The CDR3 is 14 residues long. Trimming cost V 3 bases and J 4 bases; bases outside gene matches: 3. The sequence was collected from a woman aged 40 to 50 in good health. Some clones in this sample may be carry-over from other donors' samples. The V call is TRBV5-4, the J call TRBJ2-7; 11 bases map to TRBD1. The sequenced sample consisted of PBMCs. The CDR3 nucleotides read TGTGCCAGCAGCTCCGGGACAGGGGGATACGAGCAGTACTTC. It is translated as CASSSGTGGYEQYF.